This TCR beta chain was documented in a study of blood T cell repertoires in COVID-19. Study context: The United States, Italy and Spain supplied acute and convalescent COVID-19 samples. The cDNA or gDNA used as material had been derived from T cells, B-cell-depleted T cells, or PBMCs.

Per the original methods: Amplification with reference gene primers provided the estimates of nucleated cell counts. Clones were sequenced by immunoSEQ multiplex PCR, and TCRdb holds only the in-frame ones, with some missing. V, J and clone size were drawn from that table, and D and trimming were deduced from the DNA. The sample yields 13,000 to 15,000 clones, approximately 90% seen once. The sequence derives from a human donor in a cohort sampled during active COVID-19. Sequencing was done on a sample of peripheral blood.

CDR3 loop: CASSGGTGGASDTQYF. The CDR3 DNA reads TGCGCCAGCAGCGGTGGGACAGGGGGAGCGTCAGATACGCAGTATTTT. The chain uses TRBV5-1 and TRBJ2-3; 11 bases are shared with TRBD1. The CDR3 is 16 amino acids. Germline values: CDR1 SGHRS, CDR2 YFSETQ. V lost 4 bases, J lost 4 bases, and 8 bases stayed unmatched.